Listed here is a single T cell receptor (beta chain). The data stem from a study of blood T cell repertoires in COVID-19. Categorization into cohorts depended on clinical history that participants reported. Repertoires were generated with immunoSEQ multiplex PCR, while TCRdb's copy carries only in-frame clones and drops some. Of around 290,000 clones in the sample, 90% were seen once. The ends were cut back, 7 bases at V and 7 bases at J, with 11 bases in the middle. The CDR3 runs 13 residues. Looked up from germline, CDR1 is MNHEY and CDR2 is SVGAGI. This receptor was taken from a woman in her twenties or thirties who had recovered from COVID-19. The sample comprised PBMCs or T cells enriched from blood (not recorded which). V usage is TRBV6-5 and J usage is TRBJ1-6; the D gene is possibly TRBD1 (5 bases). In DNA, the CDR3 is TGTGCCAGCACTGTGGGGCGGAATTCACCCCTCCACTTT. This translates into CASTVGRNSPLHF.